The clone carrying this T cell receptor (beta chain) was picked up a small number of times. Its antigen is unidentified. The CDR3 runs 14 residues. V gave up 6 bases and J gave up 6 bases; unmatched junction bases: 12. The germline gives CDR1 DFQATT, CDR2 SNEGSKA (reference sequence). This sample is drawn from a study of CD8 T cells in ankylosing spondylitis. Overall study results and limits: Blood from ankylosing spondylitis patients appeared to carry a characteristic eight-variant TCR beta motif. Past research had described some motif variants in reactive arthritis synovial fluid and blood. Clones linked to the disease showed a CD8+ phenotype. They occurred at relatively low frequencies in peripheral blood. Matched synovial fluid from ankylosing spondylitis patients was reported to be enriched for disease-linked clones.

MiXCR was run by TCRdb on the 5' RACE reads, yielding one entry per CDR3 protein. The data hold 750,000 to 850,000 distinct CDR3 sequences, with 12% observed a single time. The TCR sequence derives from a male donor with ankylosing spondylitis. Specimen: blood, either unsorted or a sorted T cell fraction (not recorded which). V is TRBV20-1 and J is TRBJ2-3; 7 nucleotides match TRBD1. The chain's CDR3 is CSAGVGSTGDTQYF. DNA for the CDR3: TGCAGTGCCGGTGTGGGATCGACAGGGGATACGCAGTATTTT.